These 24 T cell receptor beta chains share one sample of origin, sequenced in a study of blood T cell repertoires in COVID-19. The table came from immunoSEQ multiplex PCR; TCRdb's copy has only in-frame clones and leaves some out. Here the sample spans more than 85,000 clones, around 80% being singletons. Sequenced sample: peripheral blood. All receptors come from a man between 60 and 70 years old with active or convalescent COVID-19.

The chain combines TRBV4-1 with TRBJ2-1; D possibly corresponds to TRBD2 (7 bases). Germline CDR1 is MGHRA and CDR2 is YSYEKL. This CDR3 has 15 residues. V was clipped by 0 bases and J by 15 bases, with 21 bases between them. CDR3 nucleotides: TGCGCCAGCAGCCAAGAACCCCAAGGGGGGGATAATGGGTTCTTC. Translating it yields CASSQEPQGGDNGFF.

The V and J genes are TRBV30 and TRBJ2-7, with a possible D match to TRBD2 (6 bases). Trimming left V 4 bases short and J 6 bases short, with 19 bases between. This CDR3 contains 14 residues. CDR1 is GTSNPN and CDR2 is SVGIG in the germline V gene (reference sequence). The CDR3 sequence is CAWKPGVIEGEQYF. DNA for the CDR3: TGTGCCTGGAAGCCGGGAGTAATCGAGGGCGAGCAGTACTTC. Full variable domain (rest looked up from reference TRBV30 and TRBJ2-7): SQTIHQWPATLVQPVGSPLSLECTVEGTSNPNLYWYRQAAGRGLQLLFYSVGIGQISSEVPQNLSASRPQDRQFILSSKKLLLSDSGFYLCAWKPGVIEGEQYFGPGTRLTVT.

Here the CDR3 reads CSVAPSSGNTIYF. CDR3 nucleotide sequence: TGCAGCGTTGCACCTAGCTCTGGAAACACCATATATTTT. The J gene is TRBJ1-3, the V gene TRBV29-1; unclear D gene. The CDR3 extends over 13 amino acids. Trimming removed 4 bases from V and 0 bases from J, with 7 bases in between. The germline V gene has CDR1 SQVTM and CDR2 ANQGSEA.

J is TRBJ1-1 and V is TRBV5-1, with D possibly being TRBD1 (5 bases). This CDR3 comprises 14 residues. Trimming removed 3 bases from V and 5 bases from J, with 14 bases in between. The V gene's germline CDR1 is SGHRS and CDR2 YFSETQ. This CDR3 is CASSSKGPPTEAFF. CDR3 in DNA: TGCGCCAGCAGCTCAAAGGGGCCGCCGACTGAAGCTTTCTTT. The variable domain in full, with the rest retrieved from reference TRBV5-1 and TRBJ1-1, is KAGVTQTPRYLIKTRGQQVTLSCSPISGHRSVSWYQQTPGQGLQFLFEYFSETQRNKGNFPGRFSGRQFSNSRSEMNVSTLELGDSALYLCASSSKGPPTEAFFGQGTRLTVV.

This rearrangement joins TRBV19 to TRBJ2-2, with D possibly being TRBD2 (6 bases). The V and J ends lost 6 bases and 1 base respectively, with 15 bases between them. Germline V gene data show CDR1 as LNHDA and CDR2 as SQIVND (reference sequence). The CDR3 is 16 amino acids. CDR3 sequence reads: CASRTRGTVNTGELFF. The CDR3 region has the DNA TGTGCCAGTAGGACTCGGGGGACGGTGAACACCGGGGAGCTGTTTTTT.

This sequence joins TRBV28 and TRBJ2-6; TRBD2 might be the D (5 bases). The CDR3 is 15 residues long. V was cut by 4 bases and J by 4 bases, with 11 bases left in between. The germline gives CDR1 MDHEN, CDR2 SYDVKM. This chain's CDR3 is CASSYSGSGANVLTF. In DNA form, the CDR3 reads TGTGCCAGCAGTTACTCGGGATCCGGGGCCAACGTCCTGACTTTC. The full variable domain, with the rest looked up from reference TRBV28 and TRBJ2-6, is DVKVTQSSRYLVKRTGEKVFLECVQDMDHENMFWYRQDPGLGLRLIYFSYDVKMKEKGDIPEGYSVSREKKERFSLILESASTNQTSMYLCASSYSGSGANVLTFGAGSRLTVL.

This chain connects TRBV29-1 to TRBJ2-1; 7 bases map to TRBD2. This CDR3 has 14 residues. Per the germline V gene, CDR1 is SQVTM and CDR2 is ANQGSEA. Trimming removed 4 bases from V and 7 bases from J; junction bases left unmatched: 10. DNA for the CDR3: TGCAGCGTTGGGGCGGCGGGAGCTCGGAATGAGCAGTTCTTC. Protein product: CSVGAAGARNEQFF.

CDR3 DNA: TGTGCCAGCAGCCCCGGACAGGGGGGGCATCAGCCCCAGCATTTT. As protein: CASSPGQGGHQPQHF. V gene TRBV6-2 or TRBV6-3 combines with J gene TRBJ1-5, with 10 bases matching TRBD1. This CDR3 has 15 amino acids. Germline-derived CDR1 and CDR2 are MNHEY and SVGEGT. V shed 6 bases and J 5 bases; nucleotides not matched to a gene: 7.

The V and J genes are TRBV24-1 and TRBJ1-2; no firm D call. The CDR3 is 11 amino acids. Germline CDR1 KGHDR, CDR2 SFDVKD. The ends were cut back, 9 bases at V and 8 bases at J, with 12 bases in the middle. This CDR3 reads CATSASGGYTF. The DNA of the CDR3 is TGTGCCACCTCCGCTTCGGGAGGCTACACCTTC.

This chain connects TRBV30 to TRBJ2-2; D may be TRBD2 (6 bases). The CDR3 runs to 15 residues. Trimming shortened V by 1 base and J by 8 bases, and 17 bases separated the two germline ends. Germline CDR1 reads GTSNPN; CDR2 reads SVGIG (reference sequence). CDR3 in amino acids: CAWSGQGGYEGELFF. The CDR3 bases are TGTGCCTGGAGTGGGCAGGGAGGTTATGAAGGGGAGCTGTTTTTT.

The chain has TRBV5-1 and TRBJ1-1; D is perhaps TRBD1 (6 bases). Trimming cost V 4 bases and J 4 bases, with 14 bases left between them. This CDR3 is built from 14 residues. Germline V CDR1 and CDR2: SGHRS, YFSETQ. The CDR3 sequence is CASSGRQAPTEAFF. The CDR3 DNA sequence: TGCGCCAGCAGCGGGCGACAGGCCCCCACTGAAGCTTTCTTT. Full variable domain (remainder filled in from reference TRBV5-1 and TRBJ1-1): KAGVTQTPRYLIKTRGQQVTLSCSPISGHRSVSWYQQTPGQGLQFLFEYFSETQRNKGNFPGRFSGRQFSNSRSEMNVSTLELGDSALYLCASSGRQAPTEAFFGQGTRLTVV.

This clone was recorded a few times. The chain uses TRBV18 and TRBJ2-1; TRBD1 agrees at 7 bases. There are 15 residues in the CDR3. V lost 5 bases, J lost 4 bases, and 8 bases stayed unmatched. Germline lookup yields CDR1 KGHSH and CDR2 LQKENI. CDR3 sequence: CASSIKGASYNEQFF. The CDR3 nucleotides read TGTGCCAGCTCAATCAAGGGGGCCTCATACAATGAGCAGTTCTTC.

The chain carries TRBV19 and TRBJ2-7, with no clear D. This CDR3 contains 13 residues. Germline CDR1 is LNHDA and CDR2 is SQIVND (reference sequence). V was trimmed by 2 bases and J by 2 bases, leaving 7 bases between them. The CDR3 sequence is CASSITVTYEQYF. The CDR3 nucleotides read TGTGCCAGTAGTATAACAGTTACCTACGAGCAGTACTTC.

This clone was seen once. The chain employs TRBV30 and TRBJ1-1; 11 bases fit TRBD1. Germline-derived CDR1 and CDR2 are GTSNPN and SVGIG (reference sequence). The length of the CDR3 is 13 residues. Trimming took 2 bases from V and 8 from J; bases not matched to a gene: 4. CDR3 DNA: TGTGCCTGGAGTAGGGACAGGGGGGTAGAAGCTTTCTTT. This encodes CAWSRDRGVEAFF.

The CDR3 DNA follows: TGTGCCAGTAGCCCAACAGGGAGCCCCTACAATGAGCAGTTCTTC. Residues: CASSPTGSPYNEQFF. The chain has TRBV19 and TRBJ2-1, with D tentatively TRBD1 (6 bases). V was clipped by 6 bases and J by 2 bases, with 14 bases between them. The CDR3 is 15 residues long. Germline V CDR1 and CDR2: LNHDA, SQIVND (reference sequence).

This clone was observed a single time. The same CDR3 also results from other DNA sequences found in this sample. The rearrangement joins TRBV5-1 to TRBJ2-1; 10 bases are a match to TRBD2. CDR1 is SGHRS, CDR2 YFSETQ, per germline. The CDR3 covers 16 residues. Trimming took 2 bases from V and 7 from J; bases not matched to a gene: 9. The CDR3 is CASSFRAGGPRNEQFF. Here the CDR3 DNA reads TGCGCCAGCAGCTTCCGAGCGGGAGGGCCGAGGAATGAGCAGTTCTTC.

V and J are TRBV11-3 and TRBJ2-5; D uncertain. V was trimmed by 4 bases and J by 5 bases, leaving 14 bases between them. The CDR3 has 14 amino acids. Germline V gene sequence: CDR1 SGHNT, CDR2 YENEEA. DNA of the CDR3: TGTGCCAGCAGCTCCACTCTGGGCCGGGAGACCCAGTACTTC. Protein sequence: CASSSTLGRETQYF.

The CDR3 here is CASSSDTGELFF. In DNA form, the CDR3 reads TGTGCCAGCAGCTCCGACACCGGGGAGCTGTTTTTT. The V call is TRBV11-2, the J call TRBJ2-2; D gene unclear. V lost 4 bases, J lost 3 bases, and 3 bases lay in between. CDR3 size: 12 residues. In germline, CDR1 is SGHAT, CDR2 FQNNGV.

By its share, this clone is medium-sized. V gene TRBV6-2 or TRBV6-3 combines with J gene TRBJ1-1; weak D call: TRBD1 (6 bases). This CDR3 has 15 amino acids. Germline V gives CDR1 MNHEY, CDR2 SVGEGT. Trimming shortened V by 6 bases and J by 0 bases, and 14 bases separated the two germline ends. The CDR3 nucleotides are TGTGCCAGCAGCCTACAGGGTTCGCTGAACACTGAAGCTTTCTTT. Encoded protein: CASSLQGSLNTEAFF.

DNA for the CDR3: TGTGCCAGCAGGGGACAGGGAGGGATCGGAGTTTACCAAGAGACCCAGTACTTC. The encoded protein is CASRGQGGIGVYQETQYF. This sequence joins TRBV21-1 and TRBJ2-5; TRBD1, as called in the table, went unchecked against the DNA. TRBV21-1 is a documented pseudogene. CDR3 length: 18 residues.

The gene calls are TRBV13 and TRBJ2-3, with TRBD2 matching 7 bases. The CDR3 extends over 14 amino acids. Germline lookup yields CDR1 PRHDT and CDR2 FYEKMQ (reference sequence). Unmatched junction bases numbered 7, after V lost 5 bases and J lost 5 bases. DNA for the CDR3: TGTGCCAGCAGCAAGCGGGACTCTGAAGATACGCAGTATTTT. It is translated as CASSKRDSEDTQYF. The full variable domain, with the rest looked up from reference TRBV13 and TRBJ2-3, is AAGVIQSPRHLIKEKRETATLKCYPIPRHDTVYWYQQGPGQDPQFLISFYEKMQSDKGSIPDRFSAQQFSDYHSELNMSSLELGDSALYFCASSKRDSEDTQYFGPGTRLTVL.

The chain recombines TRBV7-8 with TRBJ2-1; the match to TRBD2 covers 15 bases. The V gene's germline CDR1 is SGHVS and CDR2 FQNEAQ. V trimming: 5 bases; J trimming: 0 bases; junction bases outside the gene matches: 8. The CDR3 loop spans 19 amino acids. DNA of the CDR3: TGTGCCAGCAGCCCGTCCGGGACTAGCGGGAGGAGCTCCTACAATGAGCAGTTCTTC. It is translated as CASSPSGTSGRSSYNEQFF.

This sequence joins TRBV18 and TRBJ1-4; perhaps TRBD1 as D (5 bases). The CDR3 is 16 residues long. From germline, CDR1 is KGHSH and CDR2 LQKENI. The V gene lost 1 base and the J gene lost 4 bases, with 13 bases spanning the gap. The CDR3 nucleotides read TGTGCCAGCTCACCACAGCAGACAGTGGATAATGAAAAACTGTTTTTT. It specifies CASSPQQTVDNEKLFF.

The table lists this clone with a few counts. The chain carries TRBV10-3 and TRBJ1-2, with 11 bases lining up with TRBD1. V shed 0 bases, J shed 7 bases, and the junction held 4 bases outside the gene matches. From germline, CDR1 is ENHRY and CDR2 SYGVKD. This CDR3 has 15 amino acids. The CDR3 loop is CAISESDRGLPGYTF. For the CDR3, the DNA is TGTGCCATCAGTGAGTCGGACAGGGGGCTCCCTGGCTACACCTTC.